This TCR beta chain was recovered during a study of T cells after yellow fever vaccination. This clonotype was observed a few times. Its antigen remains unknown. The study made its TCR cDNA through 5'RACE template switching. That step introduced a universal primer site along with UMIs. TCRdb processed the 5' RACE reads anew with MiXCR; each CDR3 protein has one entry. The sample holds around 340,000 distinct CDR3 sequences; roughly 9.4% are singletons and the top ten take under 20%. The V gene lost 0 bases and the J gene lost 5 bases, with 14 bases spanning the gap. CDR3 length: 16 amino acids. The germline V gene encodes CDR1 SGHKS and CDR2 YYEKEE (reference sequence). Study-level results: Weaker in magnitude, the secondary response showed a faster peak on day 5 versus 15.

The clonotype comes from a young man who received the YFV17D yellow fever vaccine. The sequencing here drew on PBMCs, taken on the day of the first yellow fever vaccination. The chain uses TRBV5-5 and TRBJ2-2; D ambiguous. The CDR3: CASSLVQVLITGELFF. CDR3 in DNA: TGTGCCAGCAGCTTGGTGCAGGTTTTAATAACCGGGGAGCTGTTTTTT.